These T cell receptor beta chains were read from a single sample in a study of blood T cell repertoires in COVID-19. Sequencing was performed with immunoSEQ multiplex PCR; in TCRdb, only in-frame clones are kept and a portion is missing. Among roughly 6,800 clones, roughly 90% were seen once, and the ten largest hold over 7.5%. The sequencing sample was made of peripheral blood. The receptors shown here come from a human donor with active COVID-19. The donor label of this sample is uncertain. Each CDR3 is given with its conserved first and last residue. The D gene is left open where the match is weak. Clone sizes are given selectively: once, few, many, or a class where the clone is expanded.

v_gene,abundance,j_gene,d_gene,CDR3aa,CDR3nt
TRBV18,.,TRBJ1-1,.,CASFDMNTEAFF,TGTGCCAGCTTCGACATGAACACTGAAGCTTTCTTT
TRBV2,.,TRBJ1-4,TRBD1,CASSRRRTGGVEKLFF,TGTGCCAGCAGTAGACGTAGGACAGGGGGCGTTGAAAAACTGTTTTTT
TRBV29-1,.,TRBJ2-6,.,CSVARGGAGGANVLTF,TGCAGCGTTGCTAGAGGGGGGGCCGGTGGGGCCAACGTCCTGACTTTC
TRBV28,.,TRBJ2-4,TRBD2,CASGLAGNIQYF,TGTGCCAGCGGACTAGCGGGAAACATTCAGTACTTC
TRBV10-2,.,TRBJ1-6,TRBD1,CASSSRTGSDSPLHF,TGCGCCAGCAGTTCAAGGACAGGGTCGGATTCACCCCTCCACTTT
TRBV10-2,.,TRBJ1-2,.,CASSESGGKTYGYTF,TGCGCCAGCAGTGAGTCAGGAGGAAAGACATATGGCTACACCTTC
TRBV28,.,TRBJ2-7,TRBD2,CASSPSSGSDEQYF,TGTGCCAGCAGCCCTTCTAGCGGGAGTGACGAGCAGTACTTC
TRBV6-6,once,TRBJ1-2,.,CASSEQANYGYTF,TGTGCCAGCAGCGAACAGGCGAACTATGGCTACACCTTC
TRBV2,.,TRBJ2-2,.,CASSEWDSGELFF,TGTGCCAGCAGTGAATGGGACTCCGGGGAGCTGTTTTTT
TRBV28,few,TRBJ2-7,.,CASSLFWPGSDEQYF,TGTGCCAGCAGCCTCTTCTGGCCCGGGTCTGACGAGCAGTACTTC
TRBV7-5,.,TRBJ2-3,.,CARSLGPREGPQKSTDTQYF,TGTGCCAGAAGCTTAGGGCCGCGGGAGGGCCCCCAAAAGAGCACAGATACGCAGTATTTT
TRBV24-1,once,TRBJ1-3,TRBD1,CATSDSRTGGNTIYF,TGTGCCACCAGTGATTCCCGGACAGGGGGAAACACCATATATTTT
TRBV5-4,once,TRBJ2-6,.,CASSRSTGGTSGANVLTF,TGTGCCAGCAGCCGTTCGACAGGAGGAACATCTGGGGCCAACGTCCTGACTTTC
TRBV6-2/TRBV6-3,.,TRBJ2-5,.,CASSFASTQTQYF,TGTGCCAGCAGTTTTGCTAGCACACAGACCCAGTACTTC
TRBV28,.,TRBJ1-2,.,CASSLSEGYGYTF,TGTGCCAGCAGTTTATCTGAGGGCTATGGCTACACCTTC
TRBV12-3/TRBV12-4,.,TRBJ2-1,TRBD1,CASSPGTGKQFF,TGTGCCAGCAGTCCGGGGACAGGGAAACAGTTCTTC
TRBV2,.,TRBJ2-7,.,CASGGVGNGYEQYF,TGTGCCAGCGGCGGGGTGGGGAATGGCTACGAGCAGTACTTC
TRBV18,.,TRBJ1-6,TRBD1,CASSGDRDSPLHF,TGTGCCAGCTCCGGGGACAGGGATTCACCCCTCCACTTT
TRBV12-3/TRBV12-4,.,TRBJ2-5,.,CASSPRVTQYF,TGTGCCAGCAGTCCCCGGGTAACCCAGTACTTC
TRBV27,.,TRBJ2-3,.,CASSSSDRSADTQYF,TGTGCCAGCAGTTCGAGCGACAGATCGGCAGATACGCAGTATTTT
TRBV6-6,.,TRBJ2-3,TRBD1,CASSPRDRVDRTDTQYF,TGTGCCAGCAGTCCCCGGGACAGGGTTGATCGTACAGATACGCAGTATTTT
TRBV27,.,TRBJ1-5,.,CASSHTGSLGVKSNQPQHF,TGTGCCAGCAGTCACACCGGTTCCCTGGGAGTCAAAAGCAATCAGCCCCAGCATTTT
TRBV7-8,.,TRBJ2-7,TRBD2,CASSLFFAGGEQYF,TGTGCCAGCAGCTTATTCTTCGCGGGGGGTGAGCAGTACTTC
TRBV10-1,.,TRBJ2-1,TRBD2,CASSDSGGNNEQFF,TGCGCCAGCAGTGACAGCGGGGGAAACAATGAGCAGTTCTTC
TRBV4-3,.,TRBJ2-2,.,CASSQAAGINVGELFF,TGCGCCAGCAGCCAAGCGGCGGGCATAAACGTCGGGGAGCTGTTTTTT
TRBV7-2,.,TRBJ1-2,TRBD1,CASSPVTGAGGYTF,TGTGCCAGCAGCCCCGTGACAGGGGCGGGTGGCTACACCTTC
TRBV9,.,TRBJ1-5,.,CASSVLDPRQEQQPQHF,TGTGCCAGCAGCGTTTTGGATCCCCGACAGGAGCAACAGCCCCAGCATTTT
TRBV27,.,TRBJ1-2,TRBD1,CASSLEGGMGYGYTF,TGTGCCAGCAGTTTAGAAGGGGGCATGGGTTATGGCTACACCTTC
TRBV27,once,TRBJ2-7,TRBD2,CASSLGGSFYEQYF,TGTGCCAGCAGTTTAGGCGGGAGCTTCTACGAGCAGTACTTC
TRBV25-1,.,TRBJ2-1,TRBD2,CASSGLAGYGEQFF,TGTGCCAGCAGTGGACTAGCGGGATACGGTGAGCAGTTCTTC
TRBV2,.,TRBJ2-7,TRBD1,CASALRDSWEQYF,TGTGCCAGCGCTCTCCGGGACAGTTGGGAGCAGTACTTC
TRBV6-5,.,TRBJ1-2,.,CASSPRVDYGYTF,TGTGCCAGCAGTCCACGGGTCGACTATGGCTACACCTTC
TRBV18,.,TRBJ2-5,.,CASSPSRGVRETQYF,TGTGCCAGCTCACCATCCAGGGGAGTAAGGGAGACCCAGTACTTC
TRBV19,.,TRBJ1-5,.,CASSIRGSNQPQHF,TGTGCCAGTAGTATTCGGGGGAGCAATCAGCCCCAGCATTTT
TRBV19,.,TRBJ2-3,TRBD2,CASSMLLAGDADTQYF,TGTGCCAGTAGTATGTTACTAGCGGGGGACGCAGATACGCAGTATTTT
TRBV5-1,.,TRBJ1-1,.,CASSSRDRNTEAFF,TGCGCCAGCAGCTCCCGAGACAGAAACACTGAAGCTTTCTTT
TRBV5-1,.,TRBJ2-1,TRBD2,CASSYREGREQFF,TGCGCCAGCAGCTACCGGGAGGGCCGGGAGCAGTTCTTC
TRBV10-3,.,TRBJ1-3,.,CAISESGGRDTIYF,TGTGCCATCAGTGAGTCGGGGGGACGAGACACCATATATTTT
TRBV27,.,TRBJ1-4,.,CASKSWGESEKLFF,TGTGCCAGCAAGTCGTGGGGAGAGAGTGAAAAACTGTTTTTT
TRBV29-1,once,TRBJ2-5,.,CSVETGPGTQYF,TGCAGCGTTGAAACAGGGCCCGGGACCCAGTACTTC
TRBV6-5,.,TRBJ2-7,.,CASSYSSGVYEQYF,TGTGCCAGCAGTTATAGCTCGGGGGTTTACGAGCAGTACTTC
TRBV7-2,.,TRBJ2-3,TRBD1,CASSSSTGATDTQYF,TGTGCCAGCAGCTCCTCGACAGGGGCCACAGATACGCAGTATTTT
TRBV18,.,TRBJ1-1,TRBD1,CASSQQGPGNTEAFF,TGTGCCAGCTCACAACAGGGGCCAGGGAACACTGAAGCTTTCTTT
TRBV5-1,.,TRBJ2-1,.,CASSLALSSYNEQFF,TGCGCCAGCAGCTTGGCACTATCCTCCTACAATGAGCAGTTCTTC
TRBV7-9,.,TRBJ2-7,TRBD1,CASSFGTGRYEQYF,TGTGCCAGCAGCTTTGGGACAGGGAGGTACGAGCAGTACTTC
TRBV10-1,.,TRBJ2-3,.,CASRDTLGSTDTQYF,TGCGCCAGCAGGGACACCCTAGGGAGCACAGATACGCAGTATTTT
TRBV25-1,.,TRBJ2-2,.,CASSEFSRLTGELFF,TGTGCCAGCAGTGAATTTAGCAGACTCACCGGGGAGCTGTTTTTT
TRBV7-9,.,TRBJ2-3,.,CASSGTGLPTDTQYF,TGTGCCAGCAGCGGAACGGGACTCCCCACAGATACGCAGTATTTT
TRBV6-6,few,TRBJ2-7,.,CASRAAYEQYF,TGTGCCAGCAGGGCGGCCTACGAGCAGTACTTC
TRBV11-2,.,TRBJ1-1,TRBD1,CASSPRDRVNTEAFF,TGTGCCAGCAGCCCACGGGACAGGGTGAACACTGAAGCTTTCTTT
TRBV7-2,.,TRBJ2-7,TRBD1,CASSANPFGTGAFEQYF,TGTGCCAGCAGCGCAAACCCTTTTGGGACAGGGGCGTTCGAGCAGTACTTC
TRBV19,.,TRBJ2-3,TRBD2,CASSGLAGSTDTQYF,TGTGCCAGTAGTGGACTAGCGGGAAGCACAGATACGCAGTATTTT
TRBV5-1,once,TRBJ2-2,TRBD1,CASRPTGGGTGELFF,TGCGCCAGCAGACCGACAGGGGGCGGCACCGGGGAGCTGTTTTTT
TRBV7-8,.,TRBJ2-7,TRBD1,CASSRDRVKAEQYF,TGTGCCAGCAGCCGAGACAGGGTTAAGGCCGAGCAGTACTTC
TRBV28,.,TRBJ2-2,TRBD2,CASSPGLAANTGELFF,TGTGCCAGCAGTCCGGGACTAGCGGCGAACACCGGGGAGCTGTTTTTT
TRBV6-4,.,TRBJ2-3,TRBD2,CASSDGGTKDTQYF,TGTGCCAGCAGTGACGGGGGGACTAAGGATACGCAGTATTTT
TRBV19,.,TRBJ1-4,.,CASSISPTNEKLFF,TGTGCCAGTAGTATTAGTCCAACTAATGAAAAACTGTTTTTT
TRBV3-1/TRBV3-2,.,TRBJ2-1,TRBD2,CASSRLSGRAYNEQFF,TGTGCCAGCAGCCGACTAAGCGGGAGGGCCTACAATGAGCAGTTCTTC
TRBV6-5,.,TRBJ2-1,TRBD2,CASSRTSGYNEQFF,TGTGCCAGCAGTAGGACTAGCGGTTACAATGAGCAGTTCTTC
TRBV6-2/TRBV6-3,.,TRBJ2-6,.,CASSYGSSGANVLTF,TGTGCCAGCAGTTATGGGAGCTCTGGGGCCAACGTCCTGACTTTC